These 26 T cell receptor beta chains came from one sample sequenced in a study of cytomegalovirus exposure and HLA in healthy donors. Sequencing was performed with immunoSEQ multiplex PCR; in TCRdb, only in-frame clones are kept and a portion is missing. The sample lists 150,000 to 200,000 clones; roughly 84% were seen once. Sequencing was performed on PBMCs. The receptor source for this set is a man aged 18-30 years in good health and CMV-seropositive.

The J gene is TRBJ2-4, the V gene TRBV4-1; D is undetermined. Germline CDR1 is MGHRA and CDR2 is YSYEKL. Trimming shortened V by 0 bases and J by 10 bases, and 13 bases separated the two germline ends. The CDR3 runs to 14 residues. The CDR3 coding sequence is TGCGCCAGCAGCCAAGACGTTCTCGCGGCAATTCAGTACTTC. It is translated as CASSQDVLAAIQYF.

The chain combines TRBV2 with TRBJ2-1; 7 nucleotides agree with TRBD1. Germline CDR1 reads SNHLY; CDR2 reads FYNNEI. V shed 3 bases and J 2 bases; nucleotides not matched to a gene: 4. The CDR3 consists of 15 residues. The CDR3 region is CASSDRGSPYNEQFF. The CDR3 DNA sequence: TGTGCCAGCAGTGACAGGGGGAGCCCCTACAATGAGCAGTTCTTC.

J is TRBJ2-1 and V is TRBV5-4; no firm D call. The CDR3 sequence is 11 residues long. The V gene lost 0 bases and the J gene lost 9 bases, with 4 bases spanning the gap. Germline V gives CDR1 SGHNT, CDR2 YYREEE (reference sequence). The CDR3 DNA reads as TGTGCCAGCAGCTTGGGGCTTGAGCAGTTCTTC. Translation: CASSLGLEQFF.

Only a few counts were recorded for this clone. J is TRBJ2-5 and V is TRBV2, with TRBD2 as a possible D gene (5 bases). The germline V and J ends were trimmed by 5 bases and 9 bases, with 16 bases remaining between them. Per the germline V gene, CDR1 is SNHLY and CDR2 is FYNNEI. CDR3 size: 13 residues. CDR3 DNA sequence: TGTGCCAGCAGTTCTACGGCGGGCTTGGCCCAGTACTTC. It translates to CASSSTAGLAQYF.

V usage is TRBV28 and J usage is TRBJ1-2; 7 bases agree with TRBD1. With 2 bases clipped from V and 9 bases from J, the junction kept 6 bases outside the gene matches. This CDR3 region has 13 residues. Germline values: CDR1 MDHEN, CDR2 SYDVKM. CDR3 nucleotide sequence: TGTGCCAGCAGTTTAAAGGGGGCGAGAAGCTACACCTTC. Protein sequence: CASSLKGARSYTF.

The chain links TRBV6-6 to TRBJ2-7; 12 bases agree with TRBD1. V lost 0 bases to trimming and J lost 4 bases; unmatched junction nucleotides: 4. CDR3 length equals 16 residues. Germline V lookup: CDR1 MNHNY, CDR2 SVGAGI (reference sequence). The CDR3 DNA sequence: TGTGCCAGCAGTTACTCTGGGGGACAGGGGGCATACGAGCAGTACTTC. Translating gives CASSYSGGQGAYEQYF.

The V gene is TRBV29-1, the J gene TRBJ2-2, with TRBD1 identical over 7 bases. In germline, CDR1 is SQVTM, CDR2 ANQGSEA. V shed 2 bases and J 4 bases; nucleotides not matched to a gene: 4. This CDR3 has 14 residues. The CDR3 DNA sequence: TGCAGCGTTGAAACTGGACAGGCCACCGGGGAGCTGTTTTTT. Its translation is CSVETGQATGELFF.

CDR3 sequence (DNA): TGTGCCAGCAGCTCATATAGCGGGGGGGGCACAGATACGCAGTATTTT. Its protein is CASSSYSGGGTDTQYF. This chain links TRBV7-8 with TRBJ2-3; TRBD2 matches at 11 bases. Trimming at V came to 4 bases and at J to 1 base, leaving 4 bases not matched to a gene. Germline CDR1 is SGHVS and CDR2 is FQNEAQ. CDR3 length equals 16 residues.

The chain links TRBV4-2 to TRBJ1-2; D is undetermined. The germline V gene encodes CDR1 LGHNA and CDR2 YNFKEQ. Trimming cost V 0 bases and J 6 bases, with 11 bases left between them. CDR3 length: 14 amino acids. The CDR3 is CASSQDGGLNGYTF. In nucleotides, the CDR3 is TGTGCCAGCAGCCAAGATGGAGGGTTAAATGGCTACACCTTC.

The V call is TRBV6-5, the J call TRBJ2-7; tentatively, D is TRBD2 (9 bases). The CDR3 contains 13 residues. With 11 bases removed from V and 6 bases from J, the gap between germline ends came to 20 bases. From germline, CDR1 is MNHEY and CDR2 SVGAGI. CDR3 nucleotides: TGTGCCTCCAGGGGGCGGGAGGGCCGCGAGCAGTACTTC. Translated: CASRGREGREQYF.

The rearrangement links TRBV25-1 to TRBJ2-3, with 7 bases identical to TRBD1. Germline CDR1 is MGHDK and CDR2 is SYGVNS. The CDR3 spans 15 residues. V dropped 1 base and J dropped 4; count of bases not matched to a gene: 5. CDR3: CASSEFGTAPDTQYF. CDR3 DNA: TGTGCCAGCAGTGAATTCGGGACAGCTCCAGATACGCAGTATTTT.

V usage is TRBV2 and J usage is TRBJ1-2; 11 nucleotides match TRBD1. Germline trimming cut 6 bases from V and 7 bases from J; bases unmatched to any gene: 4. CDR3 length: 13 amino acids. The germline V gene encodes CDR1 SNHLY and CDR2 FYNNEI. CDR3 sequence (DNA): TGTGCCAGCAGAGCAGGGACAGGGGGTGGCTACACCTTC. It is translated as CASRAGTGGGYTF.

CDR3 in amino acids: CASAGQGVDEQYF. CDR3 DNA: TGTGCCAGCGCCGGTCAGGGGGTCGACGAGCAGTACTTC. The rearrangement links TRBV6-1 to TRBJ2-7; 7 bases are a match to TRBD1. V lost 8 bases, J lost 5 bases, and 9 bases stayed unmatched. There are 13 residues in the CDR3. Germline V gene lookup returns CDR1 MNHNS and CDR2 SASEGT.

V is TRBV7-2 and J is TRBJ2-7, with TRBD1 as a possible D gene (6 bases). Germline CDR1 and CDR2: SGHTA and FQGNSA. The CDR3 spans 16 residues. Between the trimmed V and J ends, which lost 5 bases and 2 bases, there was a span of 19 bases. The CDR3 nucleotides read TGTGCCAGCAGCCAGGGGCCAGAGTTTCCCACCTACGAGCAGTACTTC. Protein: CASSQGPEFPTYEQYF.

The rearrangement uses TRBV28 and TRBJ1-2; D is possibly TRBD1 (6 bases). V shed 5 bases and J shed 8 bases, with 21 bases lying between them. In germline, CDR1 is MDHEN, CDR2 SYDVKM. The CDR3 runs 15 residues. This CDR3 reads CASSPFTGSPWGYTF. The DNA of the CDR3 is TGTGCCAGCAGTCCCTTTACAGGGAGCCCATGGGGCTACACCTTC.

The V call is TRBV7-9, the J call TRBJ2-7; 10 bases are shared with TRBD2. V was clipped by 5 bases and J by 3 bases; unmatched bases: 1. CDR1 and CDR2 (germline): SEHNR, FQNEAQ (reference sequence). This CDR3 spans 13 amino acids. CDR3: CASSPSGSYEQYF. The CDR3 DNA reads as TGTGCCAGCAGCCCTAGCGGGAGCTACGAGCAGTACTTC.

This chain links TRBV6-1 with TRBJ2-5; 9 bases align to TRBD2. With V trimmed by 6 bases and J by 5 bases, 7 bases remained unmatched. The CDR3 runs 14 residues. Germline V gene data show CDR1 as MNHNS and CDR2 as SASEGT. The CDR3 nucleotides are TGTGCCAGCAGGGTAGCGGGAGAACCCGAGACCCAGTACTTC. This gives the protein CASRVAGEPETQYF.

The table lists this clone with a count of one. The chain recombines TRBV7-6 with TRBJ2-1, with 11 nucleotides matching TRBD2. Germline V lookup: CDR1 SGHVS, CDR2 FNYEAQ. This CDR3 has 13 amino acids. The V segment lost 1 base and the J segment 15 bases; nucleotides outside the gene matches: 5. Here the CDR3 reads CASSLVAGGPGFF. The DNA for the CDR3 is TGTGCCAGCAGCTTAGTAGCGGGAGGGCCAGGGTTCTTC.

This chain connects TRBV4-3 to TRBJ2-1; 7 nucleotides agree with TRBD2. With 3 bases clipped from V and 2 bases from J, the junction kept 4 bases outside the gene matches. The CDR3 contains 15 residues. CDR1 and CDR2 from the germline V gene are LGHNA and YSLEER. The CDR3 here is CASSQGEGPYNEQFF. CDR3 coding DNA: TGCGCCAGCAGCCAGGGGGAGGGGCCCTACAATGAGCAGTTCTTC.

The chain carries TRBV30 and TRBJ2-7; D may be TRBD2 (6 bases). Trimming pared 2 bases from V and 3 bases from J, leaving 14 bases between. The CDR3 covers 14 residues. Germline assignment: CDR1 GTSNPN and CDR2 SVGIG (reference sequence). DNA of the CDR3: TGTGCCTGGAGTACCCGGACGGGAGACTACGAGCAGTACTTC. Protein: CAWSTRTGDYEQYF.

The rearrangement joins TRBV29-1 to TRBJ2-7, with D possibly being TRBD2 (6 bases). In germline, CDR1 is SQVTM, CDR2 ANQGSEA. The V and J ends lost 7 bases and 2 bases respectively, with 9 bases between them. The length of the CDR3 is 11 residues. CDR3 DNA: TGCAGCGCCACGGGGGCCTACGAGCAGTACTTC. Amino acids: CSATGAYEQYF.

The rearrangement links TRBV4-1 to TRBJ2-7, with 7 nucleotides matching TRBD1. Trimming took 3 bases from V and 10 from J; bases not matched to a gene: 15. CDR3 length: 15 amino acids. CDR1 and CDR2 from the germline V gene are MGHRA and YSYEKL. CDR3 region: CASSHGTVTLRGQYF. CDR3 DNA: TGCGCCAGCAGCCATGGGACAGTTACCCTACGAGGACAGTACTTC.

This clone was recorded once. The chain couples TRBV7-9 to TRBJ1-1, with TRBD1 as a possible D gene (5 bases). From germline, CDR1 is SEHNR and CDR2 FQNEAQ (reference sequence). Trimming took 7 bases from V and 5 from J, leaving 14 bases between them. CDR3 length: 13 amino acids. Here the CDR3 DNA reads TGTGCCAGCACTTGGGGGGATGGGACTGAAGCTTTCTTT. This sequence encodes CASTWGDGTEAFF.

The count of this clone is one. This chain connects TRBV11-2 to TRBJ2-1; D is possibly TRBD2 (5 bases). The CDR3 covers 11 residues. V lost 7 bases and J lost 7, with 8 bases in between. Germline-derived CDR1 and CDR2 are SGHAT and FQNNGV. Here the CDR3 DNA reads TGTGCCAGCATGAGGGCGAATGAGCAGTTCTTC. Residues: CASMRANEQFF. The full variable domain, with the rest looked up from reference TRBV11-2 and TRBJ2-1, is EAGVAQSPRYKIIEKRQSVAFWCNPISGHATLYWYQQILGQGPKLLIQFQNNGVVDDSQLPKDRFSAERLKGVDSTLKIQPAKLEDSAVYLCASMRANEQFFGPGTRLTVL.

DNA for the CDR3: TGTGCCAGCAGTTACTCGGGCGGGAGTCATACCGGGGAGCTGTTTTTT. It encodes CASSYSGGSHTGELFF. V and J are TRBV6-5 and TRBJ2-2, with 7 bases matching TRBD2. J was trimmed by 5 bases and V by 0 bases; bases with no gene match: 6. The length of the CDR3 is 16 residues. Per the germline V gene, CDR1 is MNHEY and CDR2 is SVGAGI.

This clone was recorded only once. This chain joins TRBV6-5 and TRBJ1-1; D may be TRBD1 (5 bases). With 7 bases removed from V and 1 base from J, the gap between germline ends came to 13 bases. Germline assignment: CDR1 MNHEY and CDR2 SVGAGI. This CDR3 is 14 amino acids long. CDR3 DNA: TGTGCCAGCAAGACACGAAGGGGGAACACTGAAGCTTTCTTT. It specifies CASKTRRGNTEAFF.